This T cell receptor (beta chain) came from a study of blood T cells in healthy people across ages. Study conclusions and caveats: Roughly linear declines in TCR beta diversity per million T cells occurred with age.

Combining a sample-barcoded 5' primer with a J-beta primer mix, a second PCR ran for about 7 to 11 cycles. TCRdb redid the calling of the 5' RACE reads with MiXCR, one entry per CDR3 protein. The data show more than 1 million distinct CDR3 sequences, around 43% seen once. This clonotype was observed a handful of times. Its antigen remains unknown. The CDR3 covers 16 residues. Per germline, CDR1 SGHAT and CDR2 FQNNGV. The clonotype originates from a woman aged 55-70 years in good health. Sequencing input: blood. The J gene is TRBJ2-4, the V gene TRBV11-2, with TRBD2 matching over 14 bases. The J call may be faulty, since TRBJ2-7 better matches the DNA end. In DNA form, the CDR3 reads TGTGCCAGCAGCTCACCAAGACTAGCGGGGGGGTACGAGCAGTACTTC. The encoded protein is CASSSPRLAGGYEQYF.